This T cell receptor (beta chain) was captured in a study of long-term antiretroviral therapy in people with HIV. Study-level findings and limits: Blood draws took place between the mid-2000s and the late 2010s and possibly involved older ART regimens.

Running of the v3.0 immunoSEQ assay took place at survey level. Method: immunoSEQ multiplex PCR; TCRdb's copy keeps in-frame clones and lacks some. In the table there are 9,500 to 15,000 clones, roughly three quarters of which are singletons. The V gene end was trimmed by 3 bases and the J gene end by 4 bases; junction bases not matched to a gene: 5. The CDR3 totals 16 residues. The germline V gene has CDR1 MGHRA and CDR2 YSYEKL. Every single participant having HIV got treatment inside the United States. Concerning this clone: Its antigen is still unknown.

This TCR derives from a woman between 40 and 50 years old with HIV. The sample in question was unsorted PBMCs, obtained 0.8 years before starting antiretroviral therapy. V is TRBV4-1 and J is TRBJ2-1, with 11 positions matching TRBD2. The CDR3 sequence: CASSHSGTSGYNEQFF. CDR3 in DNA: TGCGCCAGCAGCCACTCCGGGACTAGCGGTTACAATGAGCAGTTCTTC.